This T cell receptor (beta chain) was documented in a study of regulatory T cells in long-lasting Graves disease. Regarding time point: newly diagnosed GD, antithyroid drugs for less than 3 months. Isolated PBMC RNA provided the starting material for the TCR library. This clonotype was counted between two and nine times. iRepertoire HTBI primers and Arm-PCR of CDR3 regions built TCR beta libraries. Authors' analysis steps: Analysis of the samples identified roughly 62 TRBV and 13 to 15 TRBJ segments. From the multiplex PCR reads, TCRdb called clonotypes with MiXCR, one entry per CDR3 protein. TCRdb, not the original authors, processed these V and J calls. Of a few hundred thousand distinct CDR3 sequences detected, approximately 16% appear once; the ten largest clones hold 20% to 25%. The data were also submitted as part of a second study, on T cells in Graves' hyperthyroidism and ophthalmopathy. As that report states: An absence of ophthalmopathy progression within 18 months meant stable Graves' hyperthyroidism. For ophthalmopathy, model prediction preceded onset by a median 6.5 months.

The sequences come from peripheral blood mononuclear cells (PBMCs), collected at new diagnosis, from a patient treated with antithyroid drugs. The receptor was derived from a woman between 18 and 30 years old with Graves disease.

This chain's CDR3 is CASSFRGGPYEQYF. The CDR3 coding sequence is TGTGCCAGCAGTTTTAGGGGGGGCCCCTACGAGCAGTACTTC. The chain carries TRBV27 and TRBJ2-7, with a tentative D call TRBD2 (7 bases). Germline V gene lookup returns CDR1 MNHEY and CDR2 SMNVEV (reference sequence). The length of the CDR3 is 14 residues. Trimming took 3 bases from V and 2 from J, leaving 11 bases between them.